This T cell receptor beta chain appears in the sequencing data of a study of human T cells and chemical hapten exposure. Turning to the study itself: From small differences in pooled library volume came most of the variation in per-sample TCR yields.

This sample's time point: healthy volunteer bleed at 6 weeks. Total RNA was extracted from unfractionated whole blood. Individual cDNA molecules had unique molecular identifiers attached to them by the library. TCRdb re-analysed the RACE reads in MiXCR, keeping a single row per CDR3 protein. The sample holds around 45,000 distinct CDR3 sequences, about 3.7% seen once. The receptor's source is a human donor in good health. Some clones in this sample may be carry-over from other donors' samples. The sequencing input was whole blood.

CDR3 bases: TGTGCCAGCAGCCAACTAGCGGGAGGAGGAGAGACCCAGTACTTC. This gives the protein CASSQLAGGGETQYF. The chain has TRBV12-3 or TRBV12-4 and TRBJ2-5, with 12 bases that match TRBD2. The CDR3 covers 15 residues. The junction had 6 bases not matched to a gene; V was cut back by 6 bases and J by 4 bases.